This entry features one TCR beta chain sequence. Its target is not known. The CDR3 runs to 15 residues. Germline CDR1 reads DFQATT; CDR2 reads SNEGSKA (reference sequence). V was pared by 6 bases and J by 4 bases, with 21 bases between. This sample is part of a study of CD8 T cells in ankylosing spondylitis. The TCR beta libraries were generated through quantitative 5'-RACE incorporating molecular barcodes. TCRdb processed the 5' RACE reads anew with MiXCR; each CDR3 protein has one entry. The table lists some 400,000 distinct CDR3 sequences, approximately 20% of them singletons. Study-wide points: The authors reported significant enrichment of disease-linked clones in matched ankylosing spondylitis synovial fluid. In ankylosing spondylitis blood, a motif of several highly homologous TCR beta variants appeared characteristic.

This receptor was identified in a male donor with ankylosing spondylitis. The specimen sequenced was blood, either unsorted or a sorted T cell fraction (not recorded which). V usage is TRBV20-1 and J usage is TRBJ1-1; D may be TRBD1 (5 bases). The CDR3 reads CSAPDGGGFGTEAFF. In DNA form, the CDR3 reads TGCAGTGCCCCCGACGGGGGGGGTTTCGGCACTGAAGCTTTCTTT.